The entry below gives a single T cell receptor beta chain sequence along with its context. This specimen comes from a study of T cell changes during pregnancy in multiple sclerosis. Germline CDR1 is MDHEN and CDR2 is SYDVKM. This CDR3 is built from 15 residues. Trimming removed 6 bases at V and 6 bases at J, with 20 bases between. Profiling relied on immunoSEQ multiplex PCR, and the TCRdb table lists in-frame clones only, not all of them. The sample shows approximately 40,000 clones, around 90% of them seen only once. The clonotype originates from a female donor with multiple sclerosis, enrolled in a pregnancy study. This chain uses TRBV28 with TRBJ2-5; maybe TRBD2 (6 bases). The sample in question was CD4+ T cells from peripheral blood mononuclear cells, obtained in the second trimester of pregnancy. The CDR3 nucleotides read TGTGCCAGCAGCACCCTTTCGGGGGAGGTCAAGACCCAGTACTTC. This sequence encodes CASSTLSGEVKTQYF.